This note documents a single T cell receptor (beta chain) sequence. The data were produced by immunoSEQ multiplex PCR, yet TCRdb's version contains in-frame clones alone and is incomplete. The sample contains around 140,000 clones, around 81% of which appear only once. The sample originates from a study of blood T cell repertoires in COVID-19. The germline gives CDR1 MNHEY, CDR2 SVGEGT. The CDR3 extends over 14 amino acids. Losses at the gene ends were 2 bases for V and 3 bases for J; bases not matched to a gene: 0. This receptor was taken from a human donor in a cohort sampled during active COVID-19. Sequencing used peripheral blood. V is TRBV6-2 or TRBV6-3 and J is TRBJ2-7; 11 bases align to TRBD2. The CDR3 DNA reads TGTGCCAGCAGTTACGGGACTAGCGGCTACGAGCAGTACTTC. Protein sequence: CASSYGTSGYEQYF.